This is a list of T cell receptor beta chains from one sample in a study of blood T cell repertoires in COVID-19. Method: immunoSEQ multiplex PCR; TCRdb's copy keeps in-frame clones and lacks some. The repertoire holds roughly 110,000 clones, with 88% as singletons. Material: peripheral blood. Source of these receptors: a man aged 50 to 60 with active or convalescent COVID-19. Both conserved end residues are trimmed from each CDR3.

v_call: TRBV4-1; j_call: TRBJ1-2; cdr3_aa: ASSQVTGSGYT
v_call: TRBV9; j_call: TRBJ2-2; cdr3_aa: ASSDGPGLANTGELF
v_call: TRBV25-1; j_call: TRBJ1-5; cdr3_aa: ASSWGGDNSNQPQH
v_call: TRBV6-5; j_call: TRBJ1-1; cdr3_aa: ASRDRASGTEAF
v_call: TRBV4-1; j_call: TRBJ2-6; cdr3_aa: ASSQDWLSGANVLT
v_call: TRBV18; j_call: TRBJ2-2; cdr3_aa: ASSLNPGTSGINTGELF
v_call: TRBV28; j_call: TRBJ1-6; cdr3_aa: ASSRLTGTAYNSPLH
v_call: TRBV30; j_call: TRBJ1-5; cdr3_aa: AWSVAGGNQPQH
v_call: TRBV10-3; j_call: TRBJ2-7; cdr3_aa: AISGGTIGYEQY
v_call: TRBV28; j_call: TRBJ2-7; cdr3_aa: ASSLQGRGEQY
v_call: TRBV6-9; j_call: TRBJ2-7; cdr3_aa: ASRPPGQGT
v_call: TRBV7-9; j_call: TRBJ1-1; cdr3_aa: ASSLLWNTEAF
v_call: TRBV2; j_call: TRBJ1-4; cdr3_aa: ASSGTTGEHEKLF
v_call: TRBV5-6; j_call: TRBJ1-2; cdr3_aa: ASSLGRYLNYGYT
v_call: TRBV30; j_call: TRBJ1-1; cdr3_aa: AWRGQLNTEAF
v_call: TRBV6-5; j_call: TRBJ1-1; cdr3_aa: ASKTGTTEAF
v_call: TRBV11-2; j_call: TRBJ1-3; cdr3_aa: ASSKQLSGNTIY
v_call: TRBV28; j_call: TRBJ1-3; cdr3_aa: ASRWTGRNTIY
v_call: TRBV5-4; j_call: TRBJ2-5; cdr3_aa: ASSSTGRSGETQY
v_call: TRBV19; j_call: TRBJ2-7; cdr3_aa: ASSPRLGSYEQY
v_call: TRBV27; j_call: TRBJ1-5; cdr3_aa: ASSLVSFGPQH
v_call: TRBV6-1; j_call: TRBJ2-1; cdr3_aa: ASSEGQGLYNEQF
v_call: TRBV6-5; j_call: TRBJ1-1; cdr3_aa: AIAQTFSNTEAF
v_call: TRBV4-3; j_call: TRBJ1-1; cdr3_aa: ASSQVSGTPRRTEAF
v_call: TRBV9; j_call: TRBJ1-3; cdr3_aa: ASKLATQQGSGNTIY
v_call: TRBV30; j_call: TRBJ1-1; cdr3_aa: AWSAGAGNRGPSSFTEAF
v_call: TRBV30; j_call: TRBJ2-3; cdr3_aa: AWRDYTTDTQY
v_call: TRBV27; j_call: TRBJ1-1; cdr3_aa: ASSLEGWTEAF
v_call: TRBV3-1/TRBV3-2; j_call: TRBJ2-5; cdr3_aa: ASSPGLQETQY
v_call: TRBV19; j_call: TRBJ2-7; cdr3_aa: ASSRLPGQGFYEQY
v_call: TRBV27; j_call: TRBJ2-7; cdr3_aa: ASSFLADSSYEQY
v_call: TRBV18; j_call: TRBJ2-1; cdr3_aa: ASSPGTGNMNEQF
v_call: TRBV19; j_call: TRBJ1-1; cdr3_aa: ASSAYRDPTEAF
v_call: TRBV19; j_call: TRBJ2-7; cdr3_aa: ASTGTASYEQY
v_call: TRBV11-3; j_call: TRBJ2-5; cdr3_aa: ASSLNQGRETQY
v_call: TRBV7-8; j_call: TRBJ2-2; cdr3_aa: ASSLVSGNTGELF
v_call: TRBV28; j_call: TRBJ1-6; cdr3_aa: ASSSSRDRVGSPLH
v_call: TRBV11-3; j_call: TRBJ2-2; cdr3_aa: ASSQTRTGELF
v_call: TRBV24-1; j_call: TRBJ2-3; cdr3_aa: ATSPGQGSADTQY
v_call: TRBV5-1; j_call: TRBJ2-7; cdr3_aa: ASTQGYEQY
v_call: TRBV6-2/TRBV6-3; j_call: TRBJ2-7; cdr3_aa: ASSYSRAIGGAHHEQY
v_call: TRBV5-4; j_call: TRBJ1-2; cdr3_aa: ASSLATGQNYGYT
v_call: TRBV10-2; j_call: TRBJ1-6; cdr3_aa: ASSERASYESGNNSPLH
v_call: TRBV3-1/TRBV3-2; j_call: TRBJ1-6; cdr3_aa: ASSQDLNSPLH
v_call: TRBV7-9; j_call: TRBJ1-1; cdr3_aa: ASSSTGTRVFEAF
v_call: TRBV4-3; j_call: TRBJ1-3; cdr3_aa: ASSRLTGEGNTIY
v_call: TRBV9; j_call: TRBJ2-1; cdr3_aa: ASSDRDFSYNEQF
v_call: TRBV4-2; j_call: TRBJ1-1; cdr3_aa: ASSQDFGVEAF
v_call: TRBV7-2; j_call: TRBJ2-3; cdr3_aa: ASSPYLSTDTQY
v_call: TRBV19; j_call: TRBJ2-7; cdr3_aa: ASTIGQGNEQY
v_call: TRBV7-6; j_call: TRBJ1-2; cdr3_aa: AGDGSYGYT
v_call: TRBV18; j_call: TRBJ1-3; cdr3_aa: ASSQNGQGSSGNTIY
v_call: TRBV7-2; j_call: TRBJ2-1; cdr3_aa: ASSLALAGVNEQF
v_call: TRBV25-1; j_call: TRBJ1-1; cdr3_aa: ASSQEGALAEAF
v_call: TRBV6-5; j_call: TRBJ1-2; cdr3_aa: ASSYHRENGYT
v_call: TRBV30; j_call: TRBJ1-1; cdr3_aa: AWTGLTNTEAF
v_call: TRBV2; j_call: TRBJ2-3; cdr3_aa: ASSEVGLAEVTDTQY
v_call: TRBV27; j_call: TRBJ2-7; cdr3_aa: ASSERERLYEQY
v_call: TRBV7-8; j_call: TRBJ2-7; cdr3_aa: ASSLSGNEQY